This T cell receptor beta chain was obtained from a study of regulatory T cells in long-lasting Graves disease (dated by TCRdb to the early 2020s). For context, the study as a whole: Patients with newly diagnosed Graves' disease had been on antithyroid drugs for under 3 months. The study took place in China and was registered as a clinical trial. This study used TCR sequencing and RNA sequencing of peripheral blood to compare persistent Graves' disease patients against newly diagnosed Graves' disease patients. A total of 33 samples were covered by TCR sequencing, comprising approximately 13 persistent and 20 or so newly diagnosed Graves' disease patients. The investigation overall reported the following: More public clonotypes were shared among persistent patients (over 2,500) than among newly diagnosed patients (966). The study examined only peripheral blood because the primary lesion, thyroid tissue, could not be accessed. As a limitation, the authors acknowledged that the small sample size may reduce accuracy. Sequencing and analysis were restricted to the TCR beta chain. Compared with newly diagnosed patients, patients with persistent Graves' disease had lower TCR Shannon entropy and fewer highly expanded clones, which suggests clonal expansion.

Libraries were prepared through multiplex PCR. Data came from an Illumina HiSeq 4000. iRepertoire HTBI primers and Arm-PCR amplification of CDR3 regions were used to construct TCR beta libraries. Before sequencing, the PCR products went through gel purification. The authors processed their data as follows. A total of some 65 TRBV and more than twelve TRBJ segments were identified across samples and were used for gene usage analysis of CDR3 amino acid clonotypes. Filtered high-quality paired reads were merged into contigs using COPE and FqMerger. BLAST was used to align contigs to IMGT TRBV, TRBD and TRBJ reference genes, and CDR3 was defined according to IMGT. Highly expanded clones were defined as clonotypes with a frequency above 0.1%. Shannon entropy served as the measure of repertoire diversity, while the Gini coefficient captured V-J evenness. A clonotype found in more than one individual was treated as public. The public sequencing data were trimmed at Q25 with fastp and processed into clonotypes with MiXCR by TCRdb, which kept only in-frame beta chains. Entries that share a CDR3 protein sequence are merged under the most common genes and DNA. The V and J calls and clone size come from TCRdb's table, not from the authors' own analysis. The sample table shows around 250,000 distinct CDR3 sequences, and around 16% are seen once. The top ten constitute around 20% of the sample.

This clonotype was counted many times. Its antigen is not yet known. Base qualities are not recorded, but no much larger clone differs from it by a single base. The time point label, as the study defines it: newly diagnosed GD, antithyroid drugs for less than 3 months. For both TCR sequencing and RNA sequencing, RNA was extracted from PBMCs in TRIzol. The diagnosis of Graves' disease followed American Thyroid Association guidelines. Patients for the study were recruited at an endocrinology department in Xi'an, China. From each patient, about 8.9 milliliters of peripheral blood was collected into an EDTA anticoagulant tube. Ficoll Paque Plus density gradient separation was used to isolate PBMCs, and no further T cell sorting was performed. An Agilent 2100 Bioanalyzer and agarose gel were used to check RNA quality, and a NanoDrop 2000 was used to measure RNA concentration. This specimen was peripheral blood mononuclear cells (PBMCs), taken at new diagnosis, from a patient treated with antithyroid drugs. This TCR derives from a female donor with Graves disease.

The sequenced DNA: TGTGCCAGCAGGCCTGGACTAGCGCATAGAGGGGGTACGCAGTATTTT. It translates to CASRPGLAHRGGTQYF. The chain is encoded by TRBV7-9 joined to TRBJ2-3, and 9 junction bases match TRBD2. Trimming removed 6 bases from V and 8 bases from J; the gene matches leave 15 bases unexplained. CDR1 and CDR2 (SEHNR, FQNEAQ) derive from the germline V gene (reference sequence). The CDR3 numbers 16 residues from cysteine through phenylalanine. Of the read, only the CDR3 DNA is kept; its 48 bases are in frame from base 1.